The present T cell receptor (beta chain) was sequenced within a study of T cells after yellow fever vaccination. From the 5' RACE reads, TCRdb called clonotypes with MiXCR, one entry per CDR3 protein. The sample yields more than 65,000 distinct CDR3 sequences, approximately 5% seen once. This clonotype was found many times. Its antigen is not identified. Study results and limitations: Weaker overall, the secondary response nonetheless peaked faster (day 5 versus 15).

V dropped 8 bases and J dropped 8 bases, with 13 bases sitting between them. Germline CDR1 SEHNR, CDR2 FQNEAQ (reference sequence). The length of the CDR3 is 13 residues. This chain links TRBV7-9 with TRBJ1-6, with D maybe TRBD1 (5 bases). The specimen was CD4+ T cells sorted from PBMCs, collected roughly 14 days after the first yellow fever vaccination. The TCR was taken from a man between 18 and 29 years old who received the YFV17D yellow fever vaccine. CDR3 sequence: CASRWGDDSPLHF. The DNA of the CDR3 is TGTGCCAGCCGTTGGGGGGACGATTCACCCCTCCACTTT.